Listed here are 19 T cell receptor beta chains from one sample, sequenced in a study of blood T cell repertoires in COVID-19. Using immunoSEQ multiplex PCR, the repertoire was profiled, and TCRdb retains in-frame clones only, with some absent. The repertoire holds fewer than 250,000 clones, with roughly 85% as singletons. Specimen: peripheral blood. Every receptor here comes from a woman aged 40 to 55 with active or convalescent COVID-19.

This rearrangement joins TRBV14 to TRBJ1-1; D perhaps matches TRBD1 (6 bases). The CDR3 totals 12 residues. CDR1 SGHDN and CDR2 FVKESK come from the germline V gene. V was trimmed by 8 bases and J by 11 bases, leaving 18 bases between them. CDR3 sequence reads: CASGRNREHAFF. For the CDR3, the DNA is TGTGCCAGCGGTAGAAACAGGGAACACGCTTTCTTT. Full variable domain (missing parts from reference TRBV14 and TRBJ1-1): EAGVTQFPSHSVIEKGQTVTLRCDPISGHDNLYWYRRVMGKEIKFLLHFVKESKQDESGMPNNRFLAERTGGTYSTLKVQPAELEDSGVYFCASGRNREHAFFGQGTRLTVV.

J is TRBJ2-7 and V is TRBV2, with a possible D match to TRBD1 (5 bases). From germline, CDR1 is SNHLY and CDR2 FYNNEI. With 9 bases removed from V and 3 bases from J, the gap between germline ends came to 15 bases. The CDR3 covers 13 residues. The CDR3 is CARAPGQGYEQYF. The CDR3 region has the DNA TGTGCCAGAGCCCCCGGACAAGGCTACGAGCAGTACTTC.

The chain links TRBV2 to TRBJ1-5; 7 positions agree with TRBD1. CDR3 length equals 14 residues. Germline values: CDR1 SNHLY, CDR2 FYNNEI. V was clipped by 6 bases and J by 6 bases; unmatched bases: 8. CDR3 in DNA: TGTGCCAGCAGGCTGACAGGGAGGTCTCAGCCCCAGCATTTT. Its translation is CASRLTGRSQPQHF.

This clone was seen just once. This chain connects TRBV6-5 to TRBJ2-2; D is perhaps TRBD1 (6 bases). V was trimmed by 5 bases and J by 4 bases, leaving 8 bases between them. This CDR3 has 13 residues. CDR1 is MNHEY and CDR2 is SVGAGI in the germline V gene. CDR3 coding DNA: TGTGCCAGCAGTCAGGGGCCCACCGGGGAGCTGTTTTTT. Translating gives CASSQGPTGELFF.

This CDR3 is CASSYGTGFSGNTIYF. CDR3 DNA: TGTGCCAGCAGTTACGGGACAGGTTTCTCTGGAAACACCATATATTTT. This chain connects TRBV6-5 to TRBJ1-3, with TRBD1 matching over 8 bases. Germline lookup yields CDR1 MNHEY and CDR2 SVGAGI. The length of the CDR3 is 16 residues. The V gene end was trimmed by 2 bases and the J gene end by 0 bases; junction bases not matched to a gene: 3.

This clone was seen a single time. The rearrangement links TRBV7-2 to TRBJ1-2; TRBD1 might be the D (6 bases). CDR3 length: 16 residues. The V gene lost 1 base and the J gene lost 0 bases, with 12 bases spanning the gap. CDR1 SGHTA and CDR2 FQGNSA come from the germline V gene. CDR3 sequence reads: CASSLDQGRSNYGYTF. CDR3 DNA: TGTGCCAGCAGCTTAGATCAGGGGCGCTCTAACTATGGCTACACCTTC. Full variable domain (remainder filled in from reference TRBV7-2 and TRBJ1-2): GAGVSQSPSNKVTEKGKDVELRCDPISGHTALYWYRQSLGQGLEFLIYFQGNSAPDKSGLPSDRFSAERTGGSVSTLTIQRTQQEDSAVYLCASSLDQGRSNYGYTFGSGTRLTVV.

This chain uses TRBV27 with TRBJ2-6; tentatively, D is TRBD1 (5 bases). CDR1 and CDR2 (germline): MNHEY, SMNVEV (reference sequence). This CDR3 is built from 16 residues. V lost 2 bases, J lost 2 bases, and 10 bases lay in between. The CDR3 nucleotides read TGTGCCAGCAGTTTAAATCAGGGTGCTGGGGCCAACGTCCTGACTTTC. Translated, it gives CASSLNQGAGANVLTF.

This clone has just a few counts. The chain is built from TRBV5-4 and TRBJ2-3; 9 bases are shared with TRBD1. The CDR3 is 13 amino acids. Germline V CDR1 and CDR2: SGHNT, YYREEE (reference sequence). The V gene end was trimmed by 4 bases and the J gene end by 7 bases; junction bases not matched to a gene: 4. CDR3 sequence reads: CASSRDRANTQYF. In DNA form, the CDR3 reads TGTGCCAGCAGCCGGGACAGGGCGAATACGCAGTATTTT.

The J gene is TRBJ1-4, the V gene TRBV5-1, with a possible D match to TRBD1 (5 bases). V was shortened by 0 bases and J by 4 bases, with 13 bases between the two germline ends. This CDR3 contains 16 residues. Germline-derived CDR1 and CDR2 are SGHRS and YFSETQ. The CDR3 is CASSLGALTDNEKLFF. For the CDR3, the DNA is TGCGCCAGCAGCTTGGGGGCCCTGACAGATAATGAAAAACTGTTTTTT.

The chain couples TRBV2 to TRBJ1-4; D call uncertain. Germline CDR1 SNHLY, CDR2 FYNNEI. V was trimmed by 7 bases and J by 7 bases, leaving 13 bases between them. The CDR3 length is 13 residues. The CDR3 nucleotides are TGTGCCAGCAATAAGGGTCGGGGTGAAAAACTGTTTTTT. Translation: CASNKGRGEKLFF.

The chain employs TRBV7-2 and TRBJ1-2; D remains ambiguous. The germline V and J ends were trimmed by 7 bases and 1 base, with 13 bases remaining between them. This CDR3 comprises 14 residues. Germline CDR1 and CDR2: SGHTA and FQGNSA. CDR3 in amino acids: CASTPGIFNYGYTF. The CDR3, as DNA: TGTGCCAGCACCCCGGGGATCTTTAACTATGGCTACACCTTC.

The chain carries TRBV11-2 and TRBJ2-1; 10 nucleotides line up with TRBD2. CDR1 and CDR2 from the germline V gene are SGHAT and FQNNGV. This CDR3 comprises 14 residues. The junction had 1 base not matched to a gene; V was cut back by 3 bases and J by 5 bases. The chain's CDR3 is CASSFLAGDNEQFF. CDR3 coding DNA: TGTGCCAGCAGCTTCCTAGCGGGGGACAATGAGCAGTTCTTC.

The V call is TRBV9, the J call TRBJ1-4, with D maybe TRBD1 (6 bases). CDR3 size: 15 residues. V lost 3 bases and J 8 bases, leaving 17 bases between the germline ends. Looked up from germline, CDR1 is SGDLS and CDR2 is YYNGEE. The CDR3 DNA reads TGTGCCAGCAGCGCTACAGGGTGGTCCCTCGAAAAACTGTTTTTT. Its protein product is CASSATGWSLEKLFF.

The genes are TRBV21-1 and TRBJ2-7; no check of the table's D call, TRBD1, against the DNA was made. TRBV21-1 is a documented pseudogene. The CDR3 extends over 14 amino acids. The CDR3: CASSKEGVTKEQYF. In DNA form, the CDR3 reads TGTGCCAGCAGCAAAGAAGGGGTAACGAAAGAGCAGTACTTC.

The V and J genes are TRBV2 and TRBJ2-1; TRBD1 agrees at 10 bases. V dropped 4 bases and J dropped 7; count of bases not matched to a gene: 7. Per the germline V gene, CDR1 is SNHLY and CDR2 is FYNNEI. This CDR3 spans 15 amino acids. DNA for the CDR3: TGTGCCAGCAGTGTAATGGGGACAGGGGTTAATGAGCAGTTCTTC. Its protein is CASSVMGTGVNEQFF.

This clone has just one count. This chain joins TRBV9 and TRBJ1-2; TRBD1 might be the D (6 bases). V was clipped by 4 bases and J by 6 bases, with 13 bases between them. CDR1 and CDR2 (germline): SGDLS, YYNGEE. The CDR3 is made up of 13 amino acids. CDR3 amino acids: CASSPTGSDGYTF. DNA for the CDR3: TGTGCCAGCAGCCCCACAGGGTCGGATGGCTACACCTTC.

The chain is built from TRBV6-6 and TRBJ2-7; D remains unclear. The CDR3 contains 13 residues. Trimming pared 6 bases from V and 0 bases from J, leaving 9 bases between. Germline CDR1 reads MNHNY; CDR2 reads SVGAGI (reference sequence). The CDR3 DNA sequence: TGTGCCAGCAGGGCAGGTTTCTCCTACGAGCAGTACTTC. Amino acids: CASRAGFSYEQYF.

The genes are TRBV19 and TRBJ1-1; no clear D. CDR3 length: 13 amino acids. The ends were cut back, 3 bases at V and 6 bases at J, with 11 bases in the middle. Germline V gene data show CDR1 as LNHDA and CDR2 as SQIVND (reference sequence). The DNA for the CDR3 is TGTGCCAGTAGTATGAGTGGGAGCCCTGAAGCTTTCTTT. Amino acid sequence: CASSMSGSPEAFF.

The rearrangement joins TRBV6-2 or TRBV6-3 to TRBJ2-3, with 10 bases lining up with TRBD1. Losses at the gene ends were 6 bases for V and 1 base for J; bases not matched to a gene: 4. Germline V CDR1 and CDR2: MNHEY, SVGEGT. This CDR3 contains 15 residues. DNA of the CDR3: TGTGCCAGCAGCTCCGGGACAGGGGGCACAGATACGCAGTATTTT. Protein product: CASSSGTGGTDTQYF.